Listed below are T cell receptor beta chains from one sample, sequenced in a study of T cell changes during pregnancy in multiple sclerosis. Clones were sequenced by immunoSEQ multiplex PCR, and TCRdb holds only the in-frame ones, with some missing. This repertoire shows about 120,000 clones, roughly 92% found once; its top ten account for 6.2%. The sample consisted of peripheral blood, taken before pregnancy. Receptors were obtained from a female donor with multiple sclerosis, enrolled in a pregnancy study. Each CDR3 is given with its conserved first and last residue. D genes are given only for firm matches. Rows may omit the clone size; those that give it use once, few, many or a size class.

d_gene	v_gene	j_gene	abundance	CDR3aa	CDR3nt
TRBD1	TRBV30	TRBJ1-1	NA	CAWGRQGNTEAFF	TGTGCCTGGGGGAGACAGGGTAACACTGAAGCTTTCTTT
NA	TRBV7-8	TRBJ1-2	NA	CASSLARQDHGYTF	TGTGCCAGCAGCTTAGCTCGGCAGGATCACGGCTACACCTTC
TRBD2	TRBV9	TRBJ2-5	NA	CASSPTSGRPETQYF	TGTGCCAGCTCTCCGACTAGCGGGAGGCCAGAGACCCAGTACTTC
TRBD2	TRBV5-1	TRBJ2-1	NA	CASSLGTSGFSDEQFF	TGCGCCAGCAGCTTGGGGACTAGCGGGTTTTCCGATGAGCAGTTCTTC
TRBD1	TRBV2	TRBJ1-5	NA	CASREDRVQPQHF	TGTGCCAGCAGAGAAGACAGGGTTCAGCCCCAGCATTTT
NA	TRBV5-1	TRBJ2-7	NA	CASSYTGSYEQYF	TGCGCCAGCAGCTACACAGGGAGCTACGAGCAGTACTTC
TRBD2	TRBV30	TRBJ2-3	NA	CAWSVSRGLPGLADTQYF	TGTGCCTGGAGTGTCTCGCGGGGGTTACCTGGGTTGGCAGATACGCAGTATTTT
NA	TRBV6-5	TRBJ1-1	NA	CASNRVGNTEAFF	TGTGCCAGCAACCGGGTAGGGAACACTGAAGCTTTCTTT
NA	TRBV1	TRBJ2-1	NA	CTSSHDASGRGGDEQFF	TGCACCAGCAGCCATGATGCTAGCGGGAGGGGCGGGGATGAGCAGTTCTTC
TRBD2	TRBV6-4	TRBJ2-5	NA	CASSDRPSGRYQETQYF	TGTGCCAGCAGTGATCGCCCTAGCGGGAGGTACCAAGAGACCCAGTACTTC
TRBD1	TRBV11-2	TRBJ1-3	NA	CASSVTGISGNTIYF	TGTGCCAGCAGCGTGACAGGGATCTCTGGAAACACCATATATTTT
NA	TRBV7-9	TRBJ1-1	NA	CASSLEAGSAFF	TGTGCCAGCAGCTTAGAGGCAGGGTCTGCTTTCTTT
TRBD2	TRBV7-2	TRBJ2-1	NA	CASSLEEREINNEQFF	TGTGCCAGCAGCTTAGAGGAGCGGGAGATCAACAATGAGCAGTTCTTC
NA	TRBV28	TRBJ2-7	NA	CASSLSGTGGNYEQYF	TGTGCCAGCAGTTTATCGGGGACTGGGGGAAACTACGAGCAGTACTTC
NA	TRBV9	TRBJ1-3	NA	CASSVAPQGNTIYF	TGTGCCAGCAGCGTAGCTCCCCAGGGGAACACCATATATTTT
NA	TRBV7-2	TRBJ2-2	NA	CASSLKTQGTGELFF	TGTGCCAGCAGCTTAAAGACCCAGGGCACCGGGGAGCTGTTTTTT
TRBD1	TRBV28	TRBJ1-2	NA	CATRQGGYTF	TGTGCCACTCGACAGGGCGGCTACACCTTC
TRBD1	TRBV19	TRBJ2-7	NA	CASSIDRQGTVGYEQYF	TGTGCCAGTAGTATAGATCGACAGGGGACTGTGGGCTACGAGCAGTACTTC
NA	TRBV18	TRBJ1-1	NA	CASFQGTPAWTEAFF	TGTGCCAGCTTCCAGGGGACCCCCGCTTGGACTGAAGCTTTCTTT
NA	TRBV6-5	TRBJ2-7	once	CASSRDRTSYEQYF	TGTGCCAGCAGCAGAGACAGGACTTCCTACGAGCAGTACTTC
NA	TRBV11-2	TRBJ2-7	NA	CASSPSPIQYEQYF	TGTGCCAGCAGCCCCAGCCCAATACAGTACGAGCAGTACTTC
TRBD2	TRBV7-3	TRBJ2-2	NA	CASSLIFSTSGGGNTGELFF	TGTGCCAGCAGCTTAATATTTTCGACTAGCGGGGGGGGTAACACCGGGGAGCTGTTTTTT
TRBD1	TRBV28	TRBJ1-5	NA	CASRIGTGPQPQHF	TGTGCCAGCAGGATAGGGACAGGACCTCAGCCCCAGCATTTT